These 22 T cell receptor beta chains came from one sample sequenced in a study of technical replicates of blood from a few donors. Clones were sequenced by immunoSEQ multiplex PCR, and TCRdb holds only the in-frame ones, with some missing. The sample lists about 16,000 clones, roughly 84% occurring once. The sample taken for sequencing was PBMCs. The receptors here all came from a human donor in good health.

The CDR3 reads CASRSPLDGLSSYNEQFF. CDR3 DNA: TGTGCAAGTCGCTCCCCCTTGGACGGACTTAGCTCCTACAATGAGCAGTTCTTC. The chain couples TRBV12-2 to TRBJ2-1; the D segment call TRBD2 is taken from the table without a DNA check. TRBV12-2 has pseudogene status. There are 18 residues in the CDR3.

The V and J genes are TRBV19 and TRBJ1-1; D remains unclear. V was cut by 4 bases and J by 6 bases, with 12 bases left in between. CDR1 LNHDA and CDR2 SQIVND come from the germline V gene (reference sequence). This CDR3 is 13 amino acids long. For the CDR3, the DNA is TGTGCCAGTAGTAAGCCCGAGGGCGCTGAAGCTTTCTTT. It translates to CASSKPEGAEAFF.

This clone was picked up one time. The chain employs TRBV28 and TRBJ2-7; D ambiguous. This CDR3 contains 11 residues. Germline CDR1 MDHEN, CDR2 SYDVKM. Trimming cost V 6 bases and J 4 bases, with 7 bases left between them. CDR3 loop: CASSINYEQYF. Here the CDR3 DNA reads TGTGCCAGCAGCATCAATTACGAGCAGTACTTC.

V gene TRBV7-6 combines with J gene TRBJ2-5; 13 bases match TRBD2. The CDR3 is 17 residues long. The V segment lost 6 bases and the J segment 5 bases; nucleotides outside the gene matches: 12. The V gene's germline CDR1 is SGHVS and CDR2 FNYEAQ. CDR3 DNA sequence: TGTGCCAGCAGTCCAGGACTAGCGGGAGAGGGGCCGGAGACCCAGTACTTC. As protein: CASSPGLAGEGPETQYF.

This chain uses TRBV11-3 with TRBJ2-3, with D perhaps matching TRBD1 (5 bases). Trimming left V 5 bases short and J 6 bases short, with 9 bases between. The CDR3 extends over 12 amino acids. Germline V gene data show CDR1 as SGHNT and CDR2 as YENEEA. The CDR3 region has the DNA TGTGCCAGCAGCGGGGCCACGGATACGCAGTATTTT. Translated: CASSGATDTQYF.

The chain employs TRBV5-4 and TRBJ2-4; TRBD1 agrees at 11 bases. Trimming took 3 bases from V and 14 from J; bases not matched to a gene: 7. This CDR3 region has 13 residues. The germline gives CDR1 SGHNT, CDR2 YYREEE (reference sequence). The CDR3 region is CASSSPGQGDEYF. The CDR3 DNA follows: TGTGCCAGCAGCTCCCCGGGACAGGGGGACGAGTACTTC.

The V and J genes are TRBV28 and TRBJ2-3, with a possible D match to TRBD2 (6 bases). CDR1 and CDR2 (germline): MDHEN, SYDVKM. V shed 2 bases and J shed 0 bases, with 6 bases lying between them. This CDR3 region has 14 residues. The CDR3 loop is CASSLGGSTDTQYF. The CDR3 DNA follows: TGTGCCAGCAGTTTAGGGGGGAGCACAGATACGCAGTATTTT.

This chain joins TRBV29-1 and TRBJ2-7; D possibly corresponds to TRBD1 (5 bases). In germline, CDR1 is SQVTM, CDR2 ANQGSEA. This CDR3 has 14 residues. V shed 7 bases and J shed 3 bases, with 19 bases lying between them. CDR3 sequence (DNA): TGCAGCGCTCGAGACAGCTCTTCTCTCTACGAGCAGTACTTC. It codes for CSARDSSSLYEQYF.

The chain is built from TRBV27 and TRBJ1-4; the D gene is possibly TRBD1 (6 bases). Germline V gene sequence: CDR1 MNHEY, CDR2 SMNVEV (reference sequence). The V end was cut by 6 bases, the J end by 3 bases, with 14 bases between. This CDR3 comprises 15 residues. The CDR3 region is CASSPGQTANEKLFF. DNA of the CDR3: TGTGCCAGCAGCCCCGGACAGACCGCTAATGAAAAACTGTTTTTT.

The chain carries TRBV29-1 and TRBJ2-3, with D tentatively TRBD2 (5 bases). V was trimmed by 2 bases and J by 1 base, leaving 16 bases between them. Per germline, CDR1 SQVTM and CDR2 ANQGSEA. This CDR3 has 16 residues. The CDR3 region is CSVEPREVVRTDTQYF. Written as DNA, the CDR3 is TGCAGCGTTGAACCCCGGGAAGTAGTTCGCACAGATACGCAGTATTTT.

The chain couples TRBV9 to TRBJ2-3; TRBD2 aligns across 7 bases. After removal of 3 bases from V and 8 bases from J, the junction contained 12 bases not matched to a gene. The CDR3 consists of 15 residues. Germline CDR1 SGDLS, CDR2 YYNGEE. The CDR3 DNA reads TGTGCCAGCAGCGAGCTGTCAGGGCCGGGAGGTACGCAGTATTTT. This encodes CASSELSGPGGTQYF.

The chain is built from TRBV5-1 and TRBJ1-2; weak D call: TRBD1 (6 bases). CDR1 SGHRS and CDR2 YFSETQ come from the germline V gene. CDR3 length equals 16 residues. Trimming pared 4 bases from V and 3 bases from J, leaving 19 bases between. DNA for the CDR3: TGCGCCAGCAGCCTGGACGGAACAGGGTTTGACTATGGCTACACCTTC. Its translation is CASSLDGTGFDYGYTF.

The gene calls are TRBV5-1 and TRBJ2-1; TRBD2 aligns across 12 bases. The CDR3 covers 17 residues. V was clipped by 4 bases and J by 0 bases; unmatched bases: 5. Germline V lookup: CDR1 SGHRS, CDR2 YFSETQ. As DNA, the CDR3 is TGCGCCAGCAGCGGGACTAGCGGGCCTTTCTCCTACAATGAGCAGTTCTTC. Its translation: CASSGTSGPFSYNEQFF.

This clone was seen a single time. The CDR3 is CASVKQGESYGYTF. The CDR3 coding sequence is TGTGCCAGCGTCAAACAGGGGGAAAGCTATGGCTACACCTTC. The V gene is TRBV2, the J gene TRBJ1-2, with 8 positions matching TRBD1. In germline, CDR1 is SNHLY, CDR2 FYNNEI. This CDR3 has 14 amino acids. V lost 8 bases and J lost 4; bases outside the gene matches: 9.

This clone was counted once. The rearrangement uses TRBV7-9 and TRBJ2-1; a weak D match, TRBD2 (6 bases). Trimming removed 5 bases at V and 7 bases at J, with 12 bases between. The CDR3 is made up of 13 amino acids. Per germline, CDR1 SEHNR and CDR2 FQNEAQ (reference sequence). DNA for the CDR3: TGTGCCAGCAGCCCGACTAGTATTAATGAGCAGTTCTTC. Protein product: CASSPTSINEQFF. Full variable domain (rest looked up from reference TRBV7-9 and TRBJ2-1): DTGVSQNPRHKITKRGQNVTFRCDPISEHNRLYWYRQTLGQGPEFLTYFQNEAQLEKSRLLSDRFSAERPKGSFSTLEIQRTEQGDSAMYLCASSPTSINEQFFGPGTRLTVL.

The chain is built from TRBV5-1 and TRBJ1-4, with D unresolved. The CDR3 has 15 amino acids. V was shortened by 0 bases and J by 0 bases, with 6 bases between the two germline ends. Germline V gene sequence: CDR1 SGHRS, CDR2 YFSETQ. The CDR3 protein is CASSLGDATNEKLFF. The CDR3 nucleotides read TGCGCCAGCAGCTTGGGAGATGCAACTAATGAAAAACTGTTTTTT. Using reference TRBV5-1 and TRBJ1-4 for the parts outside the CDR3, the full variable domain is KAGVTQTPRYLIKTRGQQVTLSCSPISGHRSVSWYQQTPGQGLQFLFEYFSETQRNKGNFPGRFSGRQFSNSRSEMNVSTLELGDSALYLCASSLGDATNEKLFFGSGTQLSVL.

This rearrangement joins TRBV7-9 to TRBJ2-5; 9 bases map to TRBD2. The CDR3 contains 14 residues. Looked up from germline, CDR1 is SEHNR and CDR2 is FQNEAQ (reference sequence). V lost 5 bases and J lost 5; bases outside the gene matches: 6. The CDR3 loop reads CASSLREGAETQYF. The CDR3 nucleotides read TGTGCCAGCAGCCTGCGGGAGGGGGCTGAGACCCAGTACTTC.

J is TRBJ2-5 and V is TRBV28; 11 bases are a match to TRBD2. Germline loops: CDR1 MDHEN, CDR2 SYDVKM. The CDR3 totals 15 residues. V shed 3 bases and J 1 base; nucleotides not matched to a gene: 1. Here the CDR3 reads CASSLGTSGQETQYF. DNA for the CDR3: TGTGCCAGCAGTTTGGGGACTAGCGGCCAAGAGACCCAGTACTTC.

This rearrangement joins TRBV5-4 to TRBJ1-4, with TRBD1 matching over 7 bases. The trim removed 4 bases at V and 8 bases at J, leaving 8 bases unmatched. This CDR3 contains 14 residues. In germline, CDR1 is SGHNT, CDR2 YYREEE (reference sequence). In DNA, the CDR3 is TGTGCCAGCAGCCCGGGGACAGACCCGGAAAAACTGTTTTTT. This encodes CASSPGTDPEKLFF.

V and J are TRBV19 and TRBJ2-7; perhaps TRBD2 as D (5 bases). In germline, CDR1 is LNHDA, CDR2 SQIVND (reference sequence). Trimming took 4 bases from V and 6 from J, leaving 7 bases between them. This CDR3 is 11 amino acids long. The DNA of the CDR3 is TGTGCCAGTAGTAACAGCGGCGAGCAGTACTTC. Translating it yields CASSNSGEQYF.

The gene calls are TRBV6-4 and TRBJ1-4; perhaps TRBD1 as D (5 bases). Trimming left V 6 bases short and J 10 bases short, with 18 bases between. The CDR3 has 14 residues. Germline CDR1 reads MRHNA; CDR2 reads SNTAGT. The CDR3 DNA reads TGTGCCAGCAGATCCACGGACACATCGGGAAAACTGTTTTTT. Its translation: CASRSTDTSGKLFF.

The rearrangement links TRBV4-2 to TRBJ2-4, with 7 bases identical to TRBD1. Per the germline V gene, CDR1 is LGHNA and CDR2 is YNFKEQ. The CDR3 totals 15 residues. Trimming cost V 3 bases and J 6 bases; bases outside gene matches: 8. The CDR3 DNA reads TGTGCCAGCAGCCAGGAAGGGGGCGCGGGAAACATTCAGTACTTC. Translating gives CASSQEGGAGNIQYF.